This entry describes one T cell receptor beta chain. Its antigen remains unidentified. Base qualities are not recorded, but no much larger clone differs from it by a single base. The entry originates in a study of blood T cell repertoires in COVID-19 (dated by TCRdb to about 2020). Background on the whole study: Collaborator samples came from the United States, Italy and Spain and covered acute and convalescent phases of COVID-19. The material from the prospective study consisted of cDNA or gDNA derived from T cells, B-cell-depleted T cells, or PBMCs. The sample metadata nearly always contained a de-identified subject ID, COVID-19 status, age in years and sex. Where available, HLA class I and class II types were obtained from metadata supplied by the sample provider rather than from assay-based typing. The samples were drawn from two sources: the first 160 participants of the ongoing ImmuneRACE study, and 1,000 to 1,500 subjects contributed by 6 global collaborators. A freely available public database, intended as a resource for researchers studying the immune response to SARS-CoV-2, is where the repertoires were released. Deeply sampled blood TCRbeta repertoires from subjects exposed to, actively infected with, or recovered from COVID-19 were included in the dataset.

The immunoSEQ Assay, a bias-controlled multiplex PCR, was used to amplify TCRbeta CDR3 regions from genomic DNA. The published analysis was carried out like this. Within the assay, amplification of reference gene primers was used to estimate how many nucleated cells each sample contained. To quantify the absolute abundance of each unique TCRbeta CDR3 rearrangement, sequence reads were collapsed and filtered. Productive Simpson clonality was computed per sample as the square root of Simpson's diversity index over productive rearrangements. This is the immuneACCESS table as TCRdb keeps it, with only in-frame sequences that have V and J called. A part of the clones is gone; compared with another copy, unresolved V genes explain less than half, and the rest is unexplained. That table furnishes V, J and clone size, whereas the DNA furnished D and trimming. For this sample there are about 310,000 clones; nearly 90% appear just once. Roughly a tenth of the sample comes from the top ten.

The research as a whole found: The amount of clinical and demographic metadata varied by source and participant and was provided uncurated.

The junction shows trimming of 9 bases on V and 10 bases on J, plus 15 bases between the germline ends. Looking up the germline V gene (reference sequence) yields CDR1 LNHDA and CDR2 SQIVND. From cysteine to phenylalanine, the CDR3 is 12 amino acids long. Only the CDR3 portion is preserved as DNA: 36 bases, with reading frame beginning at the first base. In the prospective study, participants were roughly 18 to 95 years old, resided in fewer than 25 geographic areas of the United States, and were enrolled through a virtual design. In the prospective study, cohorts were assigned on the basis of participant-reported clinical history obtained from a screening survey and a study questionnaire. Recovered participants in ImmuneRACE Cohort 3 were defined as having two consecutive negative NP/OP PCR tests, clearance from a healthcare professional, or resolution of symptoms. In the prospective study, mobile phlebotomists collected whole blood, serum and a nasopharyngeal or oropharyngeal swab from each participant. Participants in the prospective study had the option to provide additional blood draws and questionnaires over an approximately 2-month period. Before DNA extraction, prospective study blood samples were shipped either frozen or at room temperature.

The chain joins TRBV19 to TRBJ1-4; TRBD1 is a weak D gene call, 6 bases matching. The source material was PBMCs or T cells enriched from blood (not recorded which). This receptor was identified in a woman aged 25-40 years who had recovered from COVID-19. The DNA sequence is TGTGCCAGCGATACCATCAGGGGAAAACTGTTTTTT. This yields the protein CASDTIRGKLFF.